This is a list of T cell receptor beta chains from one sample in a study of T cells in Graves' hyperthyroidism and ophthalmopathy. A single record per CDR3 protein comes from TCRdb applying MiXCR to the multiplex PCR reads. The data contain under 250,000 distinct CDR3 sequences, roughly a quarter of them singletons. Material: blood. All receptors come from a woman aged 40 to 50 with Graves' ophthalmopathy. The CDR3 runs from the conserved cysteine through the conserved F or W. A D gene is named only where the DNA matches it firmly. The size field is filled for only some rows; it gives once, few, many or a size class.

D gene	clone size	V gene	J gene	CDR3 DNA	CDR3 protein
-	many	TRBV19	TRBJ1-1	TGTGCCAGTAGTATCCGGCCAGGCCCGAACACTGAAGCTTTCTTT	CASSIRPGPNTEAFF
TRBD1	many	TRBV6-7	TRBJ2-7	TGTGCCAGCACTCACACATGGACAGGGAGGTGCGAGCAGTACTTC	CASTHTWTGRCEQYF
-	many	TRBV19	TRBJ1-1	TGTGCCAGTACCGAAGGGGTCACTGAAGCTTTCTTT	CASTEGVTEAFF
TRBD1	many	TRBV28	TRBJ1-1	TGTGCCAGCAGCCGGACAGGCCACACTGAAGCTTTCTTT	CASSRTGHTEAFF
TRBD2	few	TRBV7-2	TRBJ2-5	TGTGCCAGCAGCCCACTAGCGGGAGGGCCAGAGACCCAGTACTTC	CASSPLAGGPETQYF
TRBD1	many	TRBV27	TRBJ2-7	TGTGCCAGCAGTTTAGTGCGGGACAGGGGCCACGAGCAGTACTTC	CASSLVRDRGHEQYF
-	-	TRBV19	TRBJ2-4	TGTGCCAGTAGGCTGGAAGGGGTGGCCAAAAACATTCAGTACTTC	CASRLEGVAKNIQYF
-	many	TRBV20-1	TRBJ1-1	TGCAGTGCCACGGAAGACAGCTTGAACACTGAAGCTTTCTTT	CSATEDSLNTEAFF
TRBD1	many	TRBV28	TRBJ2-7	TGTGCCAGCAGTTCTCCGGGACAGAGTTCCTACGAGCAGTACTTC	CASSSPGQSSYEQYF
-	many	TRBV6-1	TRBJ1-1	TGTGCCAGCAGGGTAGGGAAGCACACTGAAGCTTTCTTT	CASRVGKHTEAFF
-	once	TRBV15	TRBJ2-7	TGTGCCACCAGCAGAGATTTCGAGGCAGGGTTCGAGCAGTACTTC	CATSRDFEAGFEQYF
TRBD1	-	TRBV20-1	TRBJ1-2	TGCAGTGCTATAAGCGGACAGGGGTCGGACTACACCTTC	CSAISGQGSDYTF
TRBD1	few	TRBV6-1	TRBJ1-2	TGTGCCAGCAGTAATCCGGGACAGGGATCGAGAGGCTACACCTTC	CASSNPGQGSRGYTF
TRBD1	-	TRBV2	TRBJ2-7	TGTGCCAGCAGTGCCGACAGGGGGTACGAGCAGTACTTC	CASSADRGYEQYF
-	many	TRBV6-1	TRBJ2-2	TGTGCCAGCAGCGAGAACCCGGGGACTCCCGGCGGGGAGCTGTTTTTT	CASSENPGTPGGELFF
-	-	TRBV6-1	TRBJ2-5	TGTGCCAGTACAAGAGAGGGGACCCAGTACTTC	CASTREGTQYF
-	many	TRBV6-2/TRBV6-3	TRBJ2-7	TGTGCCAGCAGCCCCCCCATGACAGGTCTTCTTTCCTACGAGCAGTACTTC	CASSPPMTGLLSYEQYF
-	many	TRBV20-1	TRBJ1-1	TGCAGTGCCACCCGACAAGCGAACACTGAAGCTTTCTTT	CSATRQANTEAFF
-	many	TRBV6-1	TRBJ2-2	TGTGCCAGCAGCGAGGTTCCGGGTCTCATGAACACCGGGGAGCTGTTTTTT	CASSEVPGLMNTGELFF
-	-	TRBV6-1	TRBJ1-5	TGTGCCAGCAGTGGACGACAGAATTATCAGCCCCAGCATTTT	CASSGRQNYQPQHF
-	once	TRBV11-2	TRBJ2-7	TGTGCCAGCAGCGTGGGAGGGGGTAAATACGAGCAGTACTTC	CASSVGGGKYEQYF
TRBD1	many	TRBV20-1	TRBJ1-5	TGCAGTGCCCAAGGGGGACAGGGGGCCGGTGGGCCCCAGCATTTT	CSAQGGQGAGGPQHF
-	many	TRBV28	TRBJ2-7	TGTGCCAGCAGTTTACTGACCGAGCTTTACGAGCAGTACTTC	CASSLLTELYEQYF
TRBD1	few	TRBV7-8	TRBJ2-7	TGTGCCAGCAGCTCGCTGGACAGGTACTACGAGCAGTACTTC	CASSSLDRYYEQYF
TRBD1	-	TRBV6-5	TRBJ1-2	TGTGCCAGCAGTTACTCGAAACAGGGGAGCCTTGGCTACACCTTC	CASSYSKQGSLGYTF
-	many	TRBV5-1	TRBJ2-7	TGTGCCAGCAGTTTGACACCCTCCTACGAGCAGTACTTC	CASSLTPSYEQYF
-	many	TRBV28	TRBJ2-4	TGTGCCAGCAGTAAGGAGCGGGCCAAAAACATTCAGTACTTC	CASSKERAKNIQYF
TRBD2	many	TRBV27	TRBJ2-7	TGTGCCAGCGAAGCTAGCGGGAGCTACGAGCAGTACTTC	CASEASGSYEQYF
TRBD1	many	TRBV7-2	TRBJ1-5	TGTGCCAGCAGCTCCGGGACAGGGCATCAGCCCCAGCATTTT	CASSSGTGHQPQHF
TRBD1	-	TRBV28	TRBJ2-7	TGTGCCAGCAACCTCCGGGACAGGGGGCGCGGACTCTACGAGCAGTACTTC	CASNLRDRGRGLYEQYF
-	-	TRBV28	TRBJ2-5	TGTGCCAGCAGTTTAGGACATTCCCGGGGAACCCAGTACTTC	CASSLGHSRGTQYF
TRBD2	many	TRBV6-5	TRBJ2-5	TGTGCCAGCAGTTACGGTCAAGGGAGGGGCGAGACCCAGTACTTC	CASSYGQGRGETQYF
-	many	TRBV3-1	TRBJ1-1	TGTGCCAGCAGCCAAGAGTGGACTGAAGCTTTCTTT	CASSQEWTEAFF
TRBD1	-	TRBV5-6	TRBJ2-5	TGTGCCAGCAGCTTGGGTGCAACAGGGGCCCAAGAGACCCAGTACTTC	CASSLGATGAQETQYF
TRBD1	many	TRBV9	TRBJ1-2	TGTGCCAGCAGCACGCGGGACAGGGCCTATGGCTACACCTTC	CASSTRDRAYGYTF
-	many	TRBV10-3	TRBJ2-2	TGTGCCATCAGTCCAGGAGCCGGGGAGCTGTTTTTT	CAISPGAGELFF
-	many	TRBV28	TRBJ1-5	TGTGCCAGCAGTTTACGGCAGTACTTAATAGATAGCAATCAGCCCCAGCATTTT	CASSLRQYLIDSNQPQHF
TRBD1	-	TRBV12-3/TRBV12-4	TRBJ1-5	TGTGCCAGCAGTTTTTTGTCAGGGGGCAGCCAGCCCCAGCATTTT	CASSFLSGGSQPQHF
TRBD2	many	TRBV5-1	TRBJ2-2	TGCGCCAGCAGCCAGGGACTAGCGGGAGGGCTGAACACCGGGGAGCTGTTTTTT	CASSQGLAGGLNTGELFF
TRBD1	many	TRBV10-3	TRBJ1-1	TGTGCCATCCGGGGACAGGCCACGAAGGACACTGAAGCTTTCTTT	CAIRGQATKDTEAFF
-	many	TRBV2	TRBJ2-7	TGTGCCAGCAGTGGCGAAATGGATAGCGAGCAGTACTTC	CASSGEMDSEQYF
TRBD1	many	TRBV4-1	TRBJ2-2	TGCGCCAGCAGCCACGGCGGGACAGGGGGCACCGGGGAGCTGTTTTTT	CASSHGGTGGTGELFF
TRBD2	many	TRBV5-1	TRBJ2-5	TGCGCCAGCAGCGAGGGACTAGCGGGAGATCGAGAGACCCAGTACTTC	CASSEGLAGDRETQYF
-	few	TRBV7-9	TRBJ2-4	TGTGCCAGCAGCTTAGACGGGGGACGATTCAAAAACATTCAGTACTTC	CASSLDGGRFKNIQYF
TRBD2	many	TRBV6-1	TRBJ2-5	TGTGCCAGCAGTGGGGGGGGACTAGCGGGATTGGAGACCCAGTACTTC	CASSGGGLAGLETQYF
-	-	TRBV7-8	TRBJ2-5	TGTGCCAGCAGACCCGGACTATCCCTGTACCAAGAGACCCAGTACTTC	CASRPGLSLYQETQYF
-	-	TRBV24-1	TRBJ1-2	TGTGCCAGCAGCGGTTTCCGGGACTATGGCTACACCTTC	CASSGFRDYGYTF
TRBD1	once	TRBV6-1	TRBJ2-7	TGTGCCAGCAGGGAGGACAGGTCCTACGAGCAGTACTTC	CASREDRSYEQYF
-	many	TRBV11-2	TRBJ2-5	TGTGCCAGCAGCTTTCGACAGGAACAAGAGACCCAGTACTTC	CASSFRQEQETQYF
-	many	TRBV20-1	TRBJ2-4	TGCAGTGCTAGGGTCGGTCAGACACGCATTCAGTACTTC	CSARVGQTRIQYF
TRBD2	many	TRBV5-1	TRBJ2-7	TGCGCCAGCAGCTTGGGGACTAGCGGGGCCCACGAGCAGTACTTC	CASSLGTSGAHEQYF
TRBD1	-	TRBV12-3/TRBV12-4	TRBJ2-7	TGTGCCAGCCGCCTTGCGACAGGGGACGTCTACGAGCAGTACTTC	CASRLATGDVYEQYF
TRBD1	-	TRBV6-2/TRBV6-3	TRBJ1-1	TGTGCCAGCAGTCCCGGGACAGGGGTTTTATGGAACACTGAAGCTTTCTTT	CASSPGTGVLWNTEAFF
TRBD2	many	TRBV6-2/TRBV6-3	TRBJ2-5	TGTGCCAGCAGTTACTCACCTCCGGGACTAGATTCGGAGACCCAGTACTTC	CASSYSPPGLDSETQYF
-	many	TRBV27	TRBJ1-2	TGTGCCAGCAGTTCAGGGTCCGATGGCTACACCTTC	CASSSGSDGYTF
TRBD2	-	TRBV28	TRBJ2-7	TGTGCCAGCAGCAATGCGGGAGGGCCTTACGAGCAGTACTTC	CASSNAGGPYEQYF
TRBD2	many	TRBV6-5	TRBJ2-7	TGTGCCAGCAACCAAAAGTTAGCGGGAGACTACGAGCAGTACTTC	CASNQKLAGDYEQYF